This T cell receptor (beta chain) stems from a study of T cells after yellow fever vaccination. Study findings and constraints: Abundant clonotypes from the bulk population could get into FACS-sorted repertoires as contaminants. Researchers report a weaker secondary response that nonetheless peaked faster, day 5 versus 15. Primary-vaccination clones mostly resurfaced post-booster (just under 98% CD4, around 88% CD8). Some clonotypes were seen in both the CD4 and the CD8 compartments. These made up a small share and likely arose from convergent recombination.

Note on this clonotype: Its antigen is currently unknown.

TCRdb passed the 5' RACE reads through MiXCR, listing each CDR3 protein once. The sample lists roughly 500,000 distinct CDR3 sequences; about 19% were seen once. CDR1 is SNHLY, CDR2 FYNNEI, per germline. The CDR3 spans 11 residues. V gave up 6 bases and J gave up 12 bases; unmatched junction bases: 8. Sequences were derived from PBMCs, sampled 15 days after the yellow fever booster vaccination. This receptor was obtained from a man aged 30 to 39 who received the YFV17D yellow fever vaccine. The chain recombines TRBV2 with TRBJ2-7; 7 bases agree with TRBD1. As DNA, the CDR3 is TGTGCCAGCAGCCGACAGGGTTCAATGTACTTC. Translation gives CASSRQGSMYF.